This TCR beta chain was retrieved from a study of cytomegalovirus exposure and HLA in healthy donors. PCR used 60 Vbeta primers and 13 Jbeta primers. Data came from immunoSEQ multiplex PCR; TCRdb stores just in-frame clones and leaves some out. The sample consists of fewer than 110,000 clones, 81% of them appearing once. Sequenced sample: PBMCs. The clonotype was recovered from a young man in good health and CMV-seronegative.

The CDR3 DNA follows: TGTGCCAGCTCAGAGAATTTAGCGGGAGGGCAGAATGAGCAGTTCTTC. The encoded protein is CASSENLAGGQNEQFF. The chain links TRBV18 to TRBJ2-1; 11 bases map to TRBD2. The V segment lost 5 bases and the J segment 7 bases; nucleotides outside the gene matches: 10. The CDR3 runs to 16 residues. Germline-derived CDR1 and CDR2 are KGHSH and LQKENI. Full variable domain (missing parts from reference TRBV18 and TRBJ2-1): NAGVMQNPRHLVRRRGQEARLRCSPMKGHSHVYWYRQLPEEGLKFMVYLQKENIIDESGMPKERFSAEFPKEGPSILRIQQVVRGDSAAYFCASSENLAGGQNEQFFGPGTRLTVL.